There are a few counts of the clone carrying this T cell receptor (beta chain). What it binds is unknown. This sample is drawn from a study of identical twins. Via MiXCR, TCRdb re-called the 5' RACE reads, giving one row per CDR3 protein. The sample contains a few hundred thousand distinct CDR3 sequences, 13% to 15% of which appear only once. Losses at the gene ends were 4 bases for V and 4 bases for J; bases not matched to a gene: 7. The CDR3 consists of 17 residues. Germline CDR1 reads SGHAT; CDR2 reads FQNNGV. Findings and limits, study-wide: Models predicted too little out-of-frame TCR alpha sharing in monozygotic twins. Conclusions relied on cross-sectional statistical analysis, not following the same donors.

In addition, the sample was reused for a study of yellow fever vaccine responses in identical twins.

The chain combines TRBV11-2 with TRBJ2-3, with 14 bases aligning to TRBD2. This receptor was obtained from a woman younger than 30 in good health. Sequencing was carried out using CD4+ T cells sorted from blood. The CDR3 sequence is CASSWPGLAGASDTQYF. CDR3 nucleotides: TGTGCCAGCAGCTGGCCGGGACTAGCGGGGGCATCAGATACGCAGTATTTT.